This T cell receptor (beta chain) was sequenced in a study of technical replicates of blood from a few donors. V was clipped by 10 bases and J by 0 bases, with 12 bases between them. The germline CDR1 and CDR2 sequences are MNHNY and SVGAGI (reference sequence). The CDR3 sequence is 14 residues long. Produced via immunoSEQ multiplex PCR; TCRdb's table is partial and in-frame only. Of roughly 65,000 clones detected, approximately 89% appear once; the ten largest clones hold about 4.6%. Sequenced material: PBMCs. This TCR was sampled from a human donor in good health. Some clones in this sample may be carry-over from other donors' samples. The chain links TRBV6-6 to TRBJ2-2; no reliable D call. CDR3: CATQDFANTGELFF. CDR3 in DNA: TGTGCCACCCAAGACTTCGCGAACACCGGGGAGCTGTTTTTT.